The 9 T cell receptor beta chains below were found in one sample sequenced in a study of blood T cell repertoires in COVID-19 (dated by TCRdb to about 2020). The library was prepared using the immunoSEQ multiplex PCR assay. This is the immuneACCESS table as TCRdb keeps it, with only in-frame sequences that have V and J called. A part of the clones is gone; compared with another copy, unresolved V genes explain less than half, and the rest is unexplained. Present in this sample are roughly 250,000 clones, around 80% of which were seen just once. In total, the top ten clones hold around 5.5% of the sample. Sequencing input: peripheral blood. The source is a human donor in a cohort sampled during active COVID-19.

The CDR3 nucleotides are TGTGCCAGCAGCCGGGACTCACTAGCCAAAAACATTCAGTACTTC. This sequence encodes CASSRDSLAKNIQYF. V is TRBV11-2 and J is TRBJ2-4; TRBD2 is a possible D gene (6 bases). Germline V gene lookup returns CDR1 SGHAT and CDR2 FQNNGV. CDR3 size: 15 residues. V was trimmed by 5 bases and J by 0 bases, leaving 11 bases between them.

Comment on this clone: This may arise from a read error, as a much more abundant clone is one base away. J is TRBJ1-1 and V is TRBV2; D is possibly TRBD1 (6 bases). The CDR3 consists of 13 residues. Trimming shortened V by 5 bases and J by 1 base, and 8 bases separated the two germline ends. The germline CDR1 and CDR2 sequences are SNHLY and FYNNEI. The CDR3: CASSLQGNTEAFF. For the CDR3, the DNA is TGTGCCAGCAGTTTACAGGGGAACACTGAAGCTTTCTTT.

The rearrangement joins TRBV7-9 to TRBJ1-2; the D gene is possibly TRBD1 (5 bases). Germline V gene sequence: CDR1 SEHNR, CDR2 FQNEAQ (reference sequence). Trimming shortened V by 8 bases and J by 0 bases, and 13 bases separated the two germline ends. This CDR3 spans 14 amino acids. CDR3 nucleotides: TGTGCCAGCCGGTGGGGGGATACTAACTATGGCTACACCTTC. Protein product: CASRWGDTNYGYTF.

In its sample, this clone was seen many times. The rearrangement uses TRBV2 and TRBJ2-2; no definite D call. This CDR3 comprises 16 residues. Germline V gene sequence: CDR1 SNHLY, CDR2 FYNNEI. Trimming stripped 5 bases from V and 7 bases from J, with 20 bases between. The CDR3, as DNA: TGTGCCAGCAGTTCGACTCCGAACTATTCTATCGGGGAGCTGTTTTTT. It codes for CASSSTPNYSIGELFF. The full variable domain, its missing parts supplied by reference TRBV2 and TRBJ2-2, is EPEVTQTPSHQVTQMGQEVILRCVPISNHLYFYWYRQILGQKVEFLVSFYNNEISEKSEIFDDQFSVERPDGSNFTLKIRSTKLEDSAMYFCASSSTPNYSIGELFFGEGSRLTVL.

The rearrangement uses TRBV2 and TRBJ2-5; 9 bases line up with TRBD2. This CDR3 spans 14 amino acids. CDR1 and CDR2 from the germline V gene are SNHLY and FYNNEI. Losses at the gene ends were 3 bases for V and 1 base for J; bases not matched to a gene: 0. CDR3 protein: CASSETSGQETQYF. The DNA for the CDR3 is TGTGCCAGCAGTGAGACTAGCGGCCAAGAGACCCAGTACTTC.

In DNA, the CDR3 is TGTGCCAGCAGCTTGTCCAGTGATAATTCACCCCTCCACTTT. It specifies CASSLSSDNSPLHF. This rearrangement joins TRBV7-9 to TRBJ1-6; D remains ambiguous. The V end lost 3 bases, the J end lost 5 bases, and 8 bases lay between the germline ends. Germline values: CDR1 SEHNR, CDR2 FQNEAQ (reference sequence). The CDR3 extends over 14 amino acids.

V is TRBV28 and J is TRBJ1-5, with unresolved D. This CDR3 spans 16 amino acids. From germline, CDR1 is MDHEN and CDR2 SYDVKM. The V end was cut by 4 bases, the J end by 6 bases, with 19 bases between. This CDR3 is CASSSTPSWKRQPQHF. The CDR3, as DNA: TGTGCCAGCAGTTCAACTCCGTCATGGAAGCGTCAGCCCCAGCATTTT.

The V call is TRBV2, the J call TRBJ2-1; 7 nucleotides align to TRBD1. The CDR3 is made up of 16 amino acids. V shed 4 bases, J shed 0 bases, and the junction held 6 bases outside the gene matches. Germline V gene data show CDR1 as SNHLY and CDR2 as FYNNEI. CDR3 nucleotide sequence: TGTGCCAGCAGTGGTTTCGGGACAGCCTCCTACAATGAGCAGTTCTTC. It is translated as CASSGFGTASYNEQFF.

The chain links TRBV6-5 to TRBJ1-4; the match to TRBD1 covers 7 bases. V shed 2 bases and J 8 bases; nucleotides not matched to a gene: 8. Germline CDR1 reads MNHEY; CDR2 reads SVGAGI. The CDR3 extends over 15 amino acids. The DNA of the CDR3 is TGTGCCAGCAGTTACCGTGACAGGGCGAGGGAAAAACTGTTTTTT. It codes for CASSYRDRAREKLFF.